This TCR beta chain was captured by sequencing in a study of immune heterogeneity within non-small cell lung tumors. Findings of the study overall: Tumor sites within a patient were found to share identical dominant CDR3 beta clonotypes, and site-unique high-frequency clones were also present. Significant yet moderate, the positive correlation between local T-cell clonality and local tumor mutational burden reached an R of roughly 0.31.

The V and J ends lost 3 bases and 4 bases respectively, with 12 bases between them. This CDR3 comprises 14 residues. Germline V gene sequence: CDR1 LNHDA, CDR2 SQIVND (reference sequence). Multiplex PCR with 32 V and 13 J primers amplified TCR beta CDR3. TCRdb analysed the multiplex PCR reads with MiXCR anew, one entry per CDR3 protein. The sample has 4,600 or so distinct CDR3 sequences; 35% to 45% are singletons. TCRs were amplified from 600 ng gDNA of bulk tumor per sample. Widely spaced biopsies, several per primary tumor, were obtained at surgery. Patients underwent curative surgery for non-small cell lung cancer (untreated and newly diagnosed). Donors comprised surgical patients with newly diagnosed non-small cell lung cancer, operated on with curative intent. In regard to this clonotype: Its antigen is as yet unknown.

The V call is TRBV19, the J call TRBJ1-2; D perhaps matches TRBD1 (5 bases). The sequencing sample was made of lung tumor tissue. The sequence derives from a woman in her fifties or sixties with non-small cell lung cancer. The CDR3 region is CASSIERGGYGYTF. In DNA form, the CDR3 reads TGTGCCAGTAGTATCGAGAGGGGCGGCTATGGCTACACCTTC.